The 29 T cell receptor beta chains given below trace back to one sample, sequenced in a study of cytomegalovirus exposure and HLA in healthy donors. Vbeta (60) and Jbeta (13) primers were used in the PCR. Libraries were prepared by immunoSEQ multiplex PCR; TCRdb keeps only in-frame clonotypes and omits some of them. The sample holds some 120,000 clones, 9% to 10% seen once. Sequenced material: PBMCs. These receptors all stem from a man aged 30-40 years in good health and CMV-seronegative.

The genes are TRBV6-5 and TRBJ2-5, with D possibly TRBD2 on 5 matching bases. Trimming took 0 bases from V and 5 from J, leaving 10 bases between them. CDR1 is MNHEY and CDR2 is SVGAGI in the germline V gene. The CDR3 sequence is 14 residues long. The DNA of the CDR3 is TGTGCCAGCAGTTACTCGGGCGGCGGGGAGACCCAGTACTTC. Protein sequence: CASSYSGGGETQYF.

V is TRBV7-3 and J is TRBJ2-3, with 10 bases aligning to TRBD2. CDR3 size: 16 residues. The V gene end was trimmed by 5 bases and the J gene end by 0 bases; junction bases not matched to a gene: 5. Germline loops: CDR1 SGHTA, CDR2 FQGTGA. In nucleotides, the CDR3 is TGTGCCAGCAGCAGAGGACTAGCGGCTAGCACAGATACGCAGTATTTT. It codes for CASSRGLAASTDTQYF.

The chain couples TRBV11-2 to TRBJ2-3, with 10 bases identical to TRBD2. Per the germline V gene, CDR1 is SGHAT and CDR2 is FQNNGV. This CDR3 is built from 17 residues. J gave up 0 bases and V 2 bases, and 5 bases lay outside the gene matches. CDR3 in amino acids: CASSLRGLAESTDTQYF. The CDR3, as DNA: TGTGCCAGCAGCTTAAGAGGACTAGCGGAGAGCACAGATACGCAGTATTTT. The whole variable domain, filled in from reference TRBV11-2 and TRBJ2-3, reads EAGVAQSPRYKIIEKRQSVAFWCNPISGHATLYWYQQILGQGPKLLIQFQNNGVVDDSQLPKDRFSAERLKGVDSTLKIQPAKLEDSAVYLCASSLRGLAESTDTQYFGPGTRLTVL.

The chain recombines TRBV6-5 with TRBJ1-3; possible D gene TRBD1, 5 bases. This CDR3 has 14 residues. CDR1 MNHEY and CDR2 SVGAGI come from the germline V gene. V was pared by 8 bases and J by 0 bases, with 11 bases between. The CDR3 protein is CASAARDSGNTIYF. For the CDR3, the DNA is TGTGCCAGCGCAGCCAGGGACTCTGGAAACACCATATATTTT.

J is TRBJ2-2 and V is TRBV5-4; 8 positions agree with TRBD1. The ends lost 10 bases at V and 0 bases at J; junction bases unmatched: 11. The germline V gene encodes CDR1 SGHNT and CDR2 YYREEE (reference sequence). This CDR3 is built from 16 residues. In DNA form, the CDR3 reads TGTGCCGTCTCTCGGGTGGACAGGGCGAACACCGGGGAGCTGTTTTTT. Translating it yields CAVSRVDRANTGELFF.

V is TRBV5-1 and J is TRBJ2-3, with 9 bases fitting TRBD2. The V segment lost 0 bases and the J segment 0 bases; nucleotides outside the gene matches: 2. This CDR3 comprises 16 residues. Looked up from germline, CDR1 is SGHRS and CDR2 is YFSETQ. The DNA of the CDR3 is TGCGCCAGCAGCTTGGAGCTAGCGGGGAGCACAGATACGCAGTATTTT. Protein sequence: CASSLELAGSTDTQYF.

This clone was found a few times. V is TRBV6-5 and J is TRBJ1-2; 8 positions match TRBD1. The V segment lost 5 bases and the J segment 2 bases; nucleotides outside the gene matches: 4. This CDR3 is 14 amino acids long. Germline-derived CDR1 and CDR2 are MNHEY and SVGAGI. The DNA for the CDR3 is TGTGCCAGCAGTCCAAGACAGGGGAACTATGGCTACACCTTC. The encoded protein is CASSPRQGNYGYTF.

This clone showed up just a few times. V gene TRBV27 combines with J gene TRBJ1-2; tentative D call: TRBD1 (5 bases). The V gene's germline CDR1 is MNHEY and CDR2 SMNVEV (reference sequence). This CDR3 is 13 amino acids long. V was trimmed by 10 bases and J by 4 bases, leaving 16 bases between them. The CDR3 DNA follows: TGTGCCACATCAAGCGGGGCAGTCTATGGCTACACCTTC. It translates to CATSSGAVYGYTF.

A few counts support this clone. The J gene is TRBJ1-1, the V gene TRBV9; TRBD1 is a possible D gene (5 bases). The ends were cut back, 0 bases at V and 7 bases at J, with 19 bases in the middle. The CDR3 extends over 16 amino acids. Per germline, CDR1 SGDLS and CDR2 YYNGEE. The DNA of the CDR3 is TGTGCCAGCAGCGTAGTCGCGCGGGGCGGGTTCGGTGAAGCTTTCTTT. Amino acids: CASSVVARGGFGEAFF.

On this clone itself: The same CDR3 is also encoded by other DNA sequences in this sample. The gene calls are TRBV5-1 and TRBJ1-1; D unclear. This CDR3 region has 13 residues. V was shortened by 3 bases and J by 1 base, with 7 bases between the two germline ends. Per the germline V gene, CDR1 is SGHRS and CDR2 is YFSETQ. The DNA for the CDR3 is TGCGCCAGCAGCTCTGGGCAGAACACTGAAGCTTTCTTT. It yields the protein CASSSGQNTEAFF.

There are a few counts of this clone. The chain employs TRBV5-1 and TRBJ2-1, with 11 nucleotides matching TRBD2. The CDR3 consists of 15 residues. V trimming: 0 bases; J trimming: 7 bases; junction bases outside the gene matches: 3. In germline, CDR1 is SGHRS, CDR2 YFSETQ. CDR3 loop: CASSLEVAGGNEQFF. In DNA, the CDR3 is TGCGCCAGCAGCTTGGAGGTAGCGGGAGGGAATGAGCAGTTCTTC.

This rearrangement joins TRBV11-3 to TRBJ1-2; D unresolved. V lost 2 bases, J lost 8 bases, and 12 bases lay in between. The CDR3 has 13 amino acids. Germline assignment: CDR1 SGHNT and CDR2 YENEEA. CDR3 sequence reads: CASSLRGWYGYTF. The CDR3, as DNA: TGTGCCAGCAGCTTAAGAGGGTGGTACGGCTACACCTTC.

The chain recombines TRBV2 with TRBJ1-4, with D possibly TRBD1 on 6 matching bases. The CDR3 spans 17 residues. V shed 3 bases and J shed 3 bases, with 17 bases lying between them. In germline, CDR1 is SNHLY, CDR2 FYNNEI. CDR3: CASSDTGGAGANEKLFF. The CDR3, as DNA: TGTGCCAGCAGTGATACGGGGGGGGCTGGGGCTAATGAAAAACTGTTTTTT. The variable domain in full, completed from reference TRBV2 and TRBJ1-4, reads EPEVTQTPSHQVTQMGQEVILRCVPISNHLYFYWYRQILGQKVEFLVSFYNNEISEKSEIFDDQFSVERPDGSNFTLKIRSTKLEDSAMYFCASSDTGGAGANEKLFFGSGTQLSVL.

The chain uses TRBV4-1 and TRBJ2-7; 9 bases agree with TRBD2. CDR1 is MGHRA, CDR2 YSYEKL, per germline. The CDR3 loop spans 16 amino acids. J lost 0 bases, V lost 1 base, and 4 bases had no gene match. CDR3 loop: CASSQGTSDLSYEQYF. CDR3 coding DNA: TGCGCCAGCAGCCAAGGGACTAGCGACCTCTCCTACGAGCAGTACTTC.

There are a few counts of this clone. The genes are TRBV5-1 and TRBJ2-1, with 9 bases aligning to TRBD1. In germline, CDR1 is SGHRS, CDR2 YFSETQ. The CDR3 covers 13 residues. V was clipped by 5 bases and J by 8 bases; unmatched bases: 5. Here the CDR3 DNA reads TGCGCCAGCAGTTCGGGACAGGGCGATGAGCAGTTCTTC. Translation gives CASSSGQGDEQFF.

The chain has TRBV5-1 and TRBJ2-7; 7 bases match TRBD1. The germline V gene encodes CDR1 SGHRS and CDR2 YFSETQ. Unmatched junction bases numbered 3, after V lost 0 bases and J lost 3 bases. This CDR3 is 14 amino acids long. The CDR3: CASSLGSGGYEQYF. The CDR3 DNA follows: TGCGCCAGCAGCTTGGGGTCAGGGGGCTACGAGCAGTACTTC.

This clone was observed a handful of times. Additional DNA sequences in this sample encode the identical CDR3. This chain links TRBV5-1 with TRBJ2-3; no clear D gene. CDR1 and CDR2 from the germline V gene are SGHRS and YFSETQ. Deletions cut 0 bases from V and 2 bases from J, with 10 bases between. This CDR3 is built from 15 residues. The CDR3 DNA follows: TGCGCCAGCAGCTTGGATCAGTTTTTCACAGATACGCAGTATTTT. Its translation is CASSLDQFFTDTQYF.

In this sample, this clone turned up a few times. The V call is TRBV5-1, the J call TRBJ2-6; possibly TRBD2 for D (6 bases). CDR1 is SGHRS and CDR2 is YFSETQ in the germline V gene. Trimming cost V 4 bases and J 0 bases, with 8 bases left between them. The CDR3 is made up of 15 amino acids. DNA for the CDR3: TGCGCCAGCAGCCCGGAGGGCTCTGGGGCCAACGTCCTGACTTTC. Its translation is CASSPEGSGANVLTF.

The chain has TRBV7-8 and TRBJ1-5, with D unclear. In germline, CDR1 is SGHVS, CDR2 FQNEAQ. This CDR3 has 15 residues. V was trimmed by 5 bases and J by 4 bases, leaving 15 bases between them. The CDR3 protein is CASSPSRGRNQPQHF. The CDR3 coding sequence is TGTGCCAGCAGCCCGAGCAGAGGGAGAAATCAGCCCCAGCATTTT. Full variable domain (remainder filled in from reference TRBV7-8 and TRBJ1-5): GAGVSQSPRYKVAKRGQDVALRCDPISGHVSLFWYQQALGQGPEFLTYFQNEAQLDKSGLPSDRFFAERPEGSVSTLKIQRTQQEDSAVYLCASSPSRGRNQPQHFGDGTRLSIL.

The chain's CDR3 is CAWSQGGSAYEQYF. The CDR3 nucleotides are TGTGCCTGGAGTCAAGGGGGCTCGGCCTACGAGCAGTACTTC. The chain uses TRBV30 and TRBJ2-7; TRBD1 aligns across 7 bases. CDR3 length: 14 residues. Per germline, CDR1 GTSNPN and CDR2 SVGIG (reference sequence). V was clipped by 2 bases and J by 2 bases; unmatched bases: 6.

The sample holds a few counts of this clone. The chain uses TRBV4-2 and TRBJ2-1, with a tentative D call TRBD1 (6 bases). The length of the CDR3 is 16 residues. Trimming stripped 0 bases from V and 3 bases from J, with 12 bases between. Germline CDR1 reads LGHNA; CDR2 reads YNFKEQ. The CDR3 DNA reads TGTGCCAGCAGCCAAGATTTACTAGGGGGCTACAATGAGCAGTTCTTC. Its protein product is CASSQDLLGGYNEQFF.

This rearrangement joins TRBV19 to TRBJ1-1; D not certain. V lost 1 base and J 1 base, leaving 7 bases between the germline ends. The CDR3 sequence is 14 residues long. Germline V CDR1 and CDR2: LNHDA, SQIVND (reference sequence). The CDR3 coding sequence is TGTGCCAGTAGTATAGGAGCCGGGAACACTGAAGCTTTCTTT. This gives the protein CASSIGAGNTEAFF. Looking up the rest from reference TRBV19 and TRBJ1-1 gives the full variable domain: DGGITQSPKYLFRKEGQNVTLSCEQNLNHDAMYWYRQDPGQGLRLIYYSQIVNDFQKGDIAEGYSVSREKKESFPLTVTSAQKNPTAFYLCASSIGAGNTEAFFGQGTRLTVV.

V usage is TRBV6-6 and J usage is TRBJ1-2; weak D call: TRBD1 (6 bases). V lost 2 bases to trimming and J lost 2 bases, with 9 bases between them. This CDR3 is 14 amino acids long. CDR1 is MNHNY and CDR2 is SVGAGI in the germline V gene (reference sequence). In DNA, the CDR3 is TGTGCCAGCAGTTACCGGACAGACAACTATGGCTACACCTTC. Amino acids: CASSYRTDNYGYTF.

This clone was found once. At one end, the junction sequence differs from germline, possibly due to a read error. The chain combines TRBV6-1 with TRBJ1-1; 9 bases align to TRBD1. The CDR3 is made up of 15 amino acids. CDR1 is MNHNS, CDR2 SASEGT, per germline. The DNA for the CDR3 is TGTGCCAGCACTGACAGGGGGAAGGGTAACACTGAAGTTTTCTTT. Amino acids: CASTDRGKGNTEVFF.

Details on this clone: Other DNA sequences from this sample encode an identical CDR3 as well. The chain employs TRBV6-5 and TRBJ1-5, with a weak D call TRBD1 (5 bases). The CDR3 is 12 residues long. The germline V and J ends were trimmed by 8 bases and 7 bases, with 12 bases remaining between them. From germline, CDR1 is MNHEY and CDR2 SVGAGI. The CDR3 reads CASGQGQQPQHF. The DNA of the CDR3 is TGTGCCAGCGGGCAGGGCCAGCAGCCCCAGCATTTT.

The chain carries TRBV6-5 and TRBJ1-3; D is possibly TRBD1 (5 bases). The germline gives CDR1 MNHEY, CDR2 SVGAGI. The CDR3 extends over 16 amino acids. V lost 0 bases to trimming and J lost 4 bases, with 13 bases between them. The CDR3 region is CASSYSSSGGGNTIYF. The CDR3 DNA reads as TGTGCCAGCAGTTACTCGAGTTCCGGGGGGGGAAACACCATATATTTT.

This chain joins TRBV6-5 and TRBJ2-7; D remains unclear. V dropped 6 bases and J dropped 3 bases, with 12 bases sitting between them. Germline loops: CDR1 MNHEY, CDR2 SVGAGI. The CDR3 is 13 residues long. CDR3 residues: CASSRTVSYEQYF. DNA for the CDR3: TGTGCCAGCAGCCGCACGGTGAGCTACGAGCAGTACTTC.

This sequence joins TRBV12-5 and TRBJ2-7; tentative D call: TRBD1 (5 bases). This CDR3 is built from 15 residues. Germline V CDR1 and CDR2: LGHNT, FRNRAP. V lost 0 bases and J lost 1, with 10 bases in between. The CDR3 region has the DNA TGTGCTAGTGGTTTGGTACCAGGGTCTTCCTACGAGCAGTACTTC. It yields the protein CASGLVPGSSYEQYF.

The rearrangement links TRBV27 to TRBJ2-1; 7 bases agree with TRBD2. This CDR3 is 16 amino acids long. After removal of 3 bases from V and 7 bases from J, the junction contained 12 bases not matched to a gene. Germline V gene sequence: CDR1 MNHEY, CDR2 SMNVEV (reference sequence). CDR3 residues: CASSFDVGGPWNEQFF. Written as DNA, the CDR3 is TGTGCCAGCAGTTTTGACGTGGGAGGGCCGTGGAATGAGCAGTTCTTC.